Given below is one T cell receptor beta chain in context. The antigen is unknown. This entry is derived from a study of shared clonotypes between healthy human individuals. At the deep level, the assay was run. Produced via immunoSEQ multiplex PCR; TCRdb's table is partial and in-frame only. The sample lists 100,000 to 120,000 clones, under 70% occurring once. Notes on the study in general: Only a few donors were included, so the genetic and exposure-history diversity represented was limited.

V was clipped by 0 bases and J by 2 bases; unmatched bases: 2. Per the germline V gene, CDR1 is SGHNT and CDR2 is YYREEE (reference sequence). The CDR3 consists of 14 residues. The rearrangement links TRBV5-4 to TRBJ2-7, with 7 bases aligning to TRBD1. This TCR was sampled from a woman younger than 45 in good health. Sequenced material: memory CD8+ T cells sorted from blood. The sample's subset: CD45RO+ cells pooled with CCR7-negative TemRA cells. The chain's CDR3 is CASSLEQGPYEQYF. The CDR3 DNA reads TGTGCCAGCAGCTTGGAACAGGGGCCCTACGAGCAGTACTTC.